This T cell receptor beta chain stems from a study of blood T cell repertoires in COVID-19. This clone was observed a handful of times. The trim removed 6 bases at V and 7 bases at J, leaving 4 bases unmatched. Germline-derived CDR1 and CDR2 are MNHEY and SVGAGI. This CDR3 has 15 amino acids. Clones were read by immunoSEQ multiplex PCR, and TCRdb kept only the in-frame ones, dropping some. The table includes 90,000 to 120,000 clones, over 75% detected once. The sample was peripheral blood. The receptor's source is a woman aged 60-75 years with acute or convalescent COVID-19. The V call is TRBV6-5, the J call TRBJ1-6; 12 bases agree with TRBD1. CDR3: CASRGQGALNSPLHF. CDR3 in DNA: TGTGCCAGCAGGGGACAGGGGGCTCTCAATTCACCCCTCCACTTT.